This T cell receptor beta chain was recovered during a study of blood T cells in healthy people across ages. Study context: Through template switching, about one barcoded beta molecule was captured per two T cells, as measured in model experiments.

All donors came from Russia, were Caucasian and healthy, and spanned ages about 6 to 100. Per sample, extraction of total RNA gave at least 5 micrograms in every case. CDR3 size: 17 residues. Germline loops: CDR1 LNHNV, CDR2 YYDKDF (reference sequence). V gave up 1 base and J gave up 0 bases, with 16 bases separating them. On this clonotype: What it binds is unknown.

PCR was performed a second time for roughly 7 to 11 cycles using a sample-barcoded 5' primer and a J-beta primer mix. TCRdb analysed the 5' RACE reads with MiXCR anew, one entry per CDR3 protein. This sample has 650,000 to 950,000 distinct CDR3 sequences; around two fifths occur once, and the top ten carry roughly a fifth. Study findings and constraints: With age, beta diversity per million T cells declined roughly linearly, significantly by 30 to 40.

The chain has TRBV15 and TRBJ2-7; the D call may be TRBD1 or TRBD2 (5 bases each). The sequence derives from a man aged 60-69 years in good health. The sequencing input was blood. CDR3 sequence (DNA): TGTGCCACCAGCAGAGTTTCTGGGACGGTCCTCTCCTACGAGCAGTACTTC. It codes for CATSRVSGTVLSYEQYF.